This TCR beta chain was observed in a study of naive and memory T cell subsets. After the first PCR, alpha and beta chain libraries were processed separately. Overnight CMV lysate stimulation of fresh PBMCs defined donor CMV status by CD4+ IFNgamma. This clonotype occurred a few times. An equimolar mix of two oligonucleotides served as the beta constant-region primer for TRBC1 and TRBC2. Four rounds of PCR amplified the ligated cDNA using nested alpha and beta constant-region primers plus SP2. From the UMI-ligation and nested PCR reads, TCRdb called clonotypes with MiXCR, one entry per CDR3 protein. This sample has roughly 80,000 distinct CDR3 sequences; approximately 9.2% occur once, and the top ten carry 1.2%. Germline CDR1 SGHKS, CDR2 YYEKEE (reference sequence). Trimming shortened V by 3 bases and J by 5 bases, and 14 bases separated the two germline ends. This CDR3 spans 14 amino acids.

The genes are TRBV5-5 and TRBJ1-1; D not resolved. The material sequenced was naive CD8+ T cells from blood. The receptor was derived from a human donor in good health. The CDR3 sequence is CASSSGPASTEAFF. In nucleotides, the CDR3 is TGTGCCAGCAGCTCTGGACCGGCGTCAACTGAAGCTTTCTTT. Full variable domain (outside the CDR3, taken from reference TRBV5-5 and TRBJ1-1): DAGVTQSPTHLIKTRGQQVTLRCSPISGHKSVSWYQQVLGQGPQFIFQYYEKEERGRGNFPDRFSARQFPNYSSELNVNALLLGDSALYLCASSSGPASTEAFFGQGTRLTVV.